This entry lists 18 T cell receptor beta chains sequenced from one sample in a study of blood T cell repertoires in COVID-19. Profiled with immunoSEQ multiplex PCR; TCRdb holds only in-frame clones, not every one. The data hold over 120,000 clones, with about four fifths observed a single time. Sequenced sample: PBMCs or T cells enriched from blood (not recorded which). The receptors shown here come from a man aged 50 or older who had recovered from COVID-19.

The CDR3 protein is CASSLPGGSFQETQYF. The CDR3 DNA reads as TGTGCCAGCAGCCTACCGGGGGGGTCCTTCCAAGAGACCCAGTACTTC. The chain combines TRBV7-9 with TRBJ2-5, with 8 bases that match TRBD2. The CDR3 has 16 amino acids. J lost 1 base, V lost 5 bases, and 9 bases had no gene match. Germline V lookup: CDR1 SEHNR, CDR2 FQNEAQ (reference sequence). Together with reference TRBV7-9 and TRBJ2-5, the CDR3 gives the full variable domain: DTGVSQNPRHKITKRGQNVTFRCDPISEHNRLYWYRQTLGQGPEFLTYFQNEAQLEKSRLLSDRFSAERPKGSFSTLEIQRTEQGDSAMYLCASSLPGGSFQETQYFGPGTRLLVL.

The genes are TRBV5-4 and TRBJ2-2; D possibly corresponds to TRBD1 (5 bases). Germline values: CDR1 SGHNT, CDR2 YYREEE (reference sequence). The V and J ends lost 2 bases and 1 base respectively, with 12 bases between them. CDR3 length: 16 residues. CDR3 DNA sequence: TGTGCCAGCAGCTTAGAACAGGCAATGAACACCGGGGAGCTGTTTTTT. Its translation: CASSLEQAMNTGELFF.

The DNA for the CDR3 is TGTGCCATCGGGCAGGAGGGCCAAGAGACCCAGTACTTC. Its protein is CAIGQEGQETQYF. The chain joins TRBV10-3 to TRBJ2-5; tentatively, D is TRBD2 (6 bases). Germline V lookup: CDR1 ENHRY, CDR2 SYGVKD. The CDR3 totals 13 residues. V was pared by 8 bases and J by 1 base, with 11 bases between.

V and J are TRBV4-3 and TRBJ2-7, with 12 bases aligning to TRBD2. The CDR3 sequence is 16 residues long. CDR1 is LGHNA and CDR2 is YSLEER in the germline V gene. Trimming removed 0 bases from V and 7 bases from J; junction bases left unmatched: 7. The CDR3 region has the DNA TGCGCCAGCAGCCAAGATATGGCTAGCGGGGGGGCGGAGCAGTACTTC. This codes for CASSQDMASGGAEQYF.

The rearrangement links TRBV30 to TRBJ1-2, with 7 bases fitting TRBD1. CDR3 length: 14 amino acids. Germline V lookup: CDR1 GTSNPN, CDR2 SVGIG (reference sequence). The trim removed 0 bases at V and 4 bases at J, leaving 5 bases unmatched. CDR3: CAWSVLGGAYGYTF. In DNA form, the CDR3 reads TGTGCCTGGAGTGTATTAGGGGGCGCCTATGGCTACACCTTC.

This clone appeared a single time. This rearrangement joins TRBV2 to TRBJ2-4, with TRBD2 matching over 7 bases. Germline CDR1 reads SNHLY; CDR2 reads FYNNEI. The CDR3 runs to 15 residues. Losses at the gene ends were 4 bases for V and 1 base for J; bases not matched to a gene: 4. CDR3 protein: CASSAGRGAKNIQYF. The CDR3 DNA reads TGTGCCAGCAGTGCTGGGCGGGGGGCCAAAAACATTCAGTACTTC.

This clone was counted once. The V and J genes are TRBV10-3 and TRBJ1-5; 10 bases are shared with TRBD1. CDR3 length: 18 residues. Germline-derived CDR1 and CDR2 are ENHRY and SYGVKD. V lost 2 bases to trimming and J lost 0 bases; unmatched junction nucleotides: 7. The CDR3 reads CAISEPGQGFPSNQPQHF. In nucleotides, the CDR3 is TGTGCCATCAGTGAGCCGGGACAGGGGTTTCCTAGCAATCAGCCCCAGCATTTT.

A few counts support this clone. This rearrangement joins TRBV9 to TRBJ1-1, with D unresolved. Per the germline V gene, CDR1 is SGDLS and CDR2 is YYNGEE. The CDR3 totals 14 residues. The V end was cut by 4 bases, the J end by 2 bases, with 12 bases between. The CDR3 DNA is TGTGCCAGCAGCCCCGTCGCCGGTAACACTGAAGCTTTCTTT. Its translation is CASSPVAGNTEAFF.

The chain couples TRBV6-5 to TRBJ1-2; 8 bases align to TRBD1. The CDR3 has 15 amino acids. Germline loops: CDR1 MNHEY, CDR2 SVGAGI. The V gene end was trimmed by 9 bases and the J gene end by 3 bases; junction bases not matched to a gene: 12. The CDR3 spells CASPLTQTGDYGYTF. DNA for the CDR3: TGTGCCAGTCCCCTAACCCAGACAGGGGACTATGGCTACACCTTC.

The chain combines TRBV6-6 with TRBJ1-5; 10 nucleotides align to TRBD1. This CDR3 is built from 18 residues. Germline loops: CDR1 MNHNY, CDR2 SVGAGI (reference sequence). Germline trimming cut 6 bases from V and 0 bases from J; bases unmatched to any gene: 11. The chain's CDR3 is CASSRQGAGMYSNQPQHF. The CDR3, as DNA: TGTGCCAGCAGCCGACAGGGGGCGGGGATGTATAGCAATCAGCCCCAGCATTTT.

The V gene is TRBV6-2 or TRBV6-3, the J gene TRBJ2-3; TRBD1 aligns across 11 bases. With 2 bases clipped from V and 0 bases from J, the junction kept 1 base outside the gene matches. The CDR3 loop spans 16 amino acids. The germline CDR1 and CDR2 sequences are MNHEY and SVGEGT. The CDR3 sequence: CASSYGTGGSTDTQYF. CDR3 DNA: TGTGCCAGCAGTTACGGGACAGGGGGGAGCACAGATACGCAGTATTTT.

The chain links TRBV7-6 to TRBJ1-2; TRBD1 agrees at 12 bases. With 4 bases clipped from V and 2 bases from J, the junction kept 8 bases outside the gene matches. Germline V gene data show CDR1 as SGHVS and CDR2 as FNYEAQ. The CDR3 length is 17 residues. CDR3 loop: CASSSGTGGGGNYGYTF. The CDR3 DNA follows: TGTGCCAGCAGCTCTGGGACAGGGGGCGGTGGAAACTATGGCTACACCTTC.

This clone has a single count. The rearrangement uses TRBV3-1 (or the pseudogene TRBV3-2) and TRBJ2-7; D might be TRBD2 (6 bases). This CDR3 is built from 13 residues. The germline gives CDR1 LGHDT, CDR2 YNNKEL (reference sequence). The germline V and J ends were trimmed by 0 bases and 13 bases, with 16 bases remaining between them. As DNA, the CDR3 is TGTGCCAGCAGCCAAGAGGAGGGACTCAGCACATACTTC. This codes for CASSQEEGLSTYF.

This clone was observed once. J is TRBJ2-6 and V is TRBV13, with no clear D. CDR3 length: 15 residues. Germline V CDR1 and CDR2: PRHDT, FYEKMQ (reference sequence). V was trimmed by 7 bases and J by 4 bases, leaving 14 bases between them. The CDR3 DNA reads TGTGCCAGCACCTACCTAGGAACCGGGGCCAACGTCCTGACTTTC. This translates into CASTYLGTGANVLTF.

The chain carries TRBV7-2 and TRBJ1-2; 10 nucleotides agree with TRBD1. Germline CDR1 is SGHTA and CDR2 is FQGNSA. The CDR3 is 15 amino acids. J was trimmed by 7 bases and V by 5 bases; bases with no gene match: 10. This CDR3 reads CASSRPGQGIFGYTF. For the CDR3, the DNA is TGTGCCAGCAGCCGTCCGGGACAGGGGATATTTGGCTACACCTTC.

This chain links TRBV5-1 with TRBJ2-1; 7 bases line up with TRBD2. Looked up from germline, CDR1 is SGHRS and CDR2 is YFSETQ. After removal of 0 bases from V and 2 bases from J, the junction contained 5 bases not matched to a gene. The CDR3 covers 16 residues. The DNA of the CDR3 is TGCGCCAGCAGCTTGGTGGAGGGGAGGGCCTACAATGAGCAGTTCTTC. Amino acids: CASSLVEGRAYNEQFF.

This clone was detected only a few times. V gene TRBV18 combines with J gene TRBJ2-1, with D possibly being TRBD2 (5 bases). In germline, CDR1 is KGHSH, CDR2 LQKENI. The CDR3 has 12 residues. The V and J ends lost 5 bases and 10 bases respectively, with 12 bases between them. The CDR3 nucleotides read TGTGCCAGCTCATCTTCAAGCGGCGAGCAGTTCTTC. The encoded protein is CASSSSSGEQFF.

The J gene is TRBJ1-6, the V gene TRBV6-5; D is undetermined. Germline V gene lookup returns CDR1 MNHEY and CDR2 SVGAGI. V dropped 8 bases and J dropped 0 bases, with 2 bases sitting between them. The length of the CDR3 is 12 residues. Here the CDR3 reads CASRSYNSPLHF. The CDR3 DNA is TGTGCCAGCCGCTCCTATAATTCACCCCTCCACTTT.